Listed below are T cell receptor beta chains from one sample, sequenced in a study of OX40 agonist ivuxolimab in advanced cancers. TCRdb's table, derived via immunoSEQ multiplex PCR, lists solely in-frame clones and lacks some. The sample records 70,000 or so clones, more than 90% being singletons. The starting material was CD4+ or CD8+ T cells sorted from blood, obtained in a trial of the OX40 agonist ivuxolimab. These receptors all come from an adult with an advanced solid tumor such as melanoma, head and neck, liver or kidney cancer. CDR3s include the opening cysteine and the closing phenylalanine or tryptophan. The D gene is left open where the match is weak. Clone size, where shown, is once, few, many, or a class for clones that have expanded.

D: TRBD2; size: .; V: TRBV6-6; J: TRBJ2-7; DNA: TGTGCCAGCACCCCACTCTCCGGGGGGGCCTACGAGCAGTACTTC; CDR3: CASTPLSGGAYEQYF
D: .; size: .; V: TRBV7-9; J: TRBJ2-6; DNA: TGTGCCAGCAGCTTAGGTGAGGGAGGGGCCAACGTCCTGACTTTC; CDR3: CASSLGEGGANVLTF
D: TRBD1; size: .; V: TRBV4-2; J: TRBJ2-7; DNA: TGTGCCAGCAGCCTTGAGATCGGGACAGGGGGCGACGAGCAGTACTTC; CDR3: CASSLEIGTGGDEQYF
D: TRBD1; size: once; V: TRBV27; J: TRBJ1-5; DNA: TGTGCCAGCAGTCCGTCGACAGGGGAGAGCAATCAGCCCCAGCATTTT; CDR3: CASSPSTGESNQPQHF
D: .; size: once; V: TRBV27; J: TRBJ1-1; DNA: TGTGCCAGCAGTTTAGGAGGGGTTACTGAAGCTTTCTTT; CDR3: CASSLGGVTEAFF
D: .; size: .; V: TRBV9; J: TRBJ1-5; DNA: TGTGCCAGCAGCCTAGGTGGCGGGTTCTATCAGCCCCAGCATTTT; CDR3: CASSLGGGFYQPQHF
D: TRBD2; size: .; V: TRBV9; J: TRBJ2-5; DNA: TGTGCCAGCAGCGTAGGAGGAGGAACTAGCGGGGGGGCCAGAGAGACCCAGTACTTC; CDR3: CASSVGGGTSGGARETQYF
D: .; size: .; V: TRBV27; J: TRBJ1-6; DNA: TGTGCCAGCAGTTTAATCCCCCCCGGGCAGGTGGGTTCACCCCTCCACTTT; CDR3: CASSLIPPGQVGSPLHF
D: .; size: .; V: TRBV19; J: TRBJ2-7; DNA: TGTGCCAGTAGCCCGGCTTTCAGCTCCTACGAGCAGTACTTC; CDR3: CASSPAFSSYEQYF
D: .; size: .; V: TRBV13; J: TRBJ1-2; DNA: TGTGCCAGCAGCTTGGGGGCGGGGGACTATGGCTACACCTTC; CDR3: CASSLGAGDYGYTF
D: .; size: .; V: TRBV27; J: TRBJ2-7; DNA: TGTGCCAGCAGTCGGGCCCAGGGATCGGTATACGAGCAGTACTTC; CDR3: CASSRAQGSVYEQYF
D: .; size: .; V: TRBV15; J: TRBJ1-6; DNA: TGTGCCACCAGCAGGGTCGATAATTCACCCCTCCACTTT; CDR3: CATSRVDNSPLHF
D: .; size: .; V: TRBV7-2; J: TRBJ1-2; DNA: TGTGCCAGCAGCTTAGGCGGGGTTGGCTACACCTTC; CDR3: CASSLGGVGYTF
D: TRBD2; size: .; V: TRBV7-6; J: TRBJ2-1; DNA: TGTGCCAGCAGCCGAGGGGCGGGGGACTACAATGAGCAGTTCTTC; CDR3: CASSRGAGDYNEQFF
D: .; size: .; V: TRBV25-1; J: TRBJ2-5; DNA: TGTGCCAGCAGTGAATCGAGGGGGTCGACCCAGTACTTC; CDR3: CASSESRGSTQYF
D: .; size: .; V: TRBV6-6; J: TRBJ2-3; DNA: TGTGCCAGCACCTGGCTGATCAACGATACGCAGTATTTT; CDR3: CASTWLINDTQYF
D: .; size: once; V: TRBV15; J: TRBJ2-5; DNA: TGTGCCACCAGCAGTATAGGGTTACAAGAGACCCAGTACTTC; CDR3: CATSSIGLQETQYF
D: TRBD1; size: .; V: TRBV27; J: TRBJ2-3; DNA: TGTGCCAGCAGTACAGGGGCATATACGCAGTATTTT; CDR3: CASSTGAYTQYF
D: TRBD2; size: .; V: TRBV29-1; J: TRBJ2-5; DNA: TGCAGCTCCCGAGCGGGGGGGCCGGAGACCCAGTACTTC; CDR3: CSSRAGGPETQYF
D: .; size: .; V: TRBV6-5; J: TRBJ1-6; DNA: TGTGCCAGCAGTTACCTACAGGGTCCCCATTCACCCCTCCACTTT; CDR3: CASSYLQGPHSPLHF
D: .; size: .; V: TRBV27; J: TRBJ1-6; DNA: TGTGCCAGCAGTTTATTAGGGCAGGGCGGTTATAATTCACCCCTCCACTTT; CDR3: CASSLLGQGGYNSPLHF
D: .; size: .; V: TRBV27; J: TRBJ2-7; DNA: TGTGCCAGCAGCTGGGGAGGGGGTGATTACGAGCAGTACTTC; CDR3: CASSWGGGDYEQYF
D: .; size: .; V: TRBV4-1; J: TRBJ1-6; DNA: TGCGCCAGCAGCCAAGTAGCAGCTGAGAATTCACCCCTCCACTTT; CDR3: CASSQVAAENSPLHF
D: TRBD1; size: .; V: TRBV14; J: TRBJ2-6; DNA: TGTGCCAGCAGACAGGGGGCTGGGGCCAACGTCCTGACTTTC; CDR3: CASRQGAGANVLTF
D: .; size: .; V: TRBV13; J: TRBJ2-3; DNA: TGTGCCAGCAGCTGGGGACACTCCATGGGGACAGATACGCAGTATTTT; CDR3: CASSWGHSMGTDTQYF
D: .; size: .; V: TRBV6-6; J: TRBJ2-7; DNA: TGTGCCAGCAGTTACTTGGGGGGATCCTACGAGCAGTACTTC; CDR3: CASSYLGGSYEQYF
D: TRBD2; size: .; V: TRBV11-3; J: TRBJ2-7; DNA: TGTGCCAGCAGCCCGGGACTAGCGGGTGAGCAGTACTTC; CDR3: CASSPGLAGEQYF
D: .; size: .; V: TRBV15; J: TRBJ2-7; DNA: TGTGCCACCAAACCGGCGGGTGGGGGGCCGGACTACGAGCAGTACTTC; CDR3: CATKPAGGGPDYEQYF
D: TRBD1; size: .; V: TRBV7-8; J: TRBJ1-1; DNA: TGTGCCAGCAGCTTTCCTAAGACAGGGCCGAACACTGAAGCTTTCTTT; CDR3: CASSFPKTGPNTEAFF
D: .; size: .; V: TRBV15; J: TRBJ1-3; DNA: TGTGCCACCAGCAGAGATGTCCTCGCTGGAAACACCATATATTTT; CDR3: CATSRDVLAGNTIYF
D: .; size: .; V: TRBV4-1; J: TRBJ2-7; DNA: TGCGCCAGCAGCAAGGGTTCCTACGAGCAGTACTTC; CDR3: CASSKGSYEQYF
D: .; size: .; V: TRBV6-4; J: TRBJ1-3; DNA: TGTGCCAGCAGCGATCTGGGTGGGGTGGGTACCGCCGGAAACACCATATATTTT; CDR3: CASSDLGGVGTAGNTIYF
D: .; size: .; V: TRBV11-2; J: TRBJ1-1; DNA: TGTGCCAGCAGCCTAGTTTTGCAAGGGAGGGGAACTGAAGCTTTCTTT; CDR3: CASSLVLQGRGTEAFF
D: .; size: .; V: TRBV30; J: TRBJ2-1; DNA: TGTGCCTGCAACCACGCCACCTACAATGAGCAGTTCTTC; CDR3: CACNHATYNEQFF
D: .; size: .; V: TRBV4-3; J: TRBJ2-5; DNA: TGCGCCAGCAGCCAAGAGAGGTCTGACCAAGAGACCCAGTACTTC; CDR3: CASSQERSDQETQYF
D: TRBD1; size: .; V: TRBV6-1; J: TRBJ1-5; DNA: TGTGCCAGCAGTGACGGGACAGAGAATCAGCCCCAGCATTTT; CDR3: CASSDGTENQPQHF
D: .; size: few; V: TRBV10-3; J: TRBJ1-2; DNA: TGTGCCATCAGTGAGGGTGGGTACTATGGCTACACCTTC; CDR3: CAISEGGYYGYTF
D: TRBD1; size: .; V: TRBV5-1; J: TRBJ2-5; DNA: TGCGCCAGCAGCTTGGCCGGGACAGGGAACCAAGAGACCCAGTACTTC; CDR3: CASSLAGTGNQETQYF
D: TRBD1; size: .; V: TRBV6-5; J: TRBJ2-3; DNA: TGTGCCAGCAGCACGACAGGGAGCGATACGCAGTATTTT; CDR3: CASSTTGSDTQYF
D: .; size: .; V: TRBV19; J: TRBJ2-7; DNA: TGTGCCAGTAGCCCGGGACTGAATTACTACGAGCAGTACTTC; CDR3: CASSPGLNYYEQYF
D: TRBD2; size: .; V: TRBV5-1; J: TRBJ2-1; DNA: TGCGCCAGCAGCTTTCGGACTAGCGGGGCCTCCTACAATGAGCAGTTCTTC; CDR3: CASSFRTSGASYNEQFF
D: .; size: .; V: TRBV11-2; J: TRBJ1-1; DNA: TGTGCCAGCAGCTTAGAAGTCCCGACTGAAGCTTTCTTT; CDR3: CASSLEVPTEAFF